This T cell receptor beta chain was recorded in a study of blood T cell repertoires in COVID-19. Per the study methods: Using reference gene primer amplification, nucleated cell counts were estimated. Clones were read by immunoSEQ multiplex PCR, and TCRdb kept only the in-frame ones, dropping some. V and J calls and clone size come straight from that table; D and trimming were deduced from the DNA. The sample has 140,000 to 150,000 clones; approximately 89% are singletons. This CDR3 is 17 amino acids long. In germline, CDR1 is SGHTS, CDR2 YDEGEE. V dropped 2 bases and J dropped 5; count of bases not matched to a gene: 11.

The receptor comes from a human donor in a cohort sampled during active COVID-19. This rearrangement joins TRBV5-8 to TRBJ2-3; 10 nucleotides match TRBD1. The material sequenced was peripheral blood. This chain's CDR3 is CASSLGNPGTGVDTQYF. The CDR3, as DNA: TGTGCCAGCAGCTTAGGAAACCCCGGGACAGGGGTAGATACGCAGTATTTT.